A single sample gave rise to the 28 T cell receptor beta chains below, sequenced in a study of blood T cells in healthy people across ages. Primed by a sample-barcoded 5' primer and a J-beta primer mix, a second PCR proceeded for roughly 7 to 12 cycles. Using its own MiXCR run on the 5' RACE reads, TCRdb lists one record per CDR3 protein. The sample comprises about 1.8 million distinct CDR3 sequences, just under 50% of which are singletons, and around 2.1% rests with the top ten. The sample was blood. The receptor source for this set is a woman between 40 and 55 years old in good health.

The chain couples TRBV28 to TRBJ2-3; tentatively, D is TRBD2 (5 bases). Germline V gives CDR1 MDHEN, CDR2 SYDVKM. This CDR3 region has 16 residues. V was trimmed by 6 bases and J by 4 bases, leaving 20 bases between them. CDR3 protein: CASSFRGGLDPDTQYF. In DNA, the CDR3 is TGTGCCAGCAGCTTCAGAGGCGGGCTAGACCCAGATACGCAGTATTTT.

The chain is built from TRBV5-1 and TRBJ2-5; no firm D call. CDR1 and CDR2 from the germline V gene are SGHRS and YFSETQ. The CDR3 has 16 amino acids. Deletions cut 2 bases from V and 3 bases from J, with 17 bases between. The CDR3 protein is CASSFGDLITEETQYF. The CDR3 DNA follows: TGCGCCAGCAGCTTCGGAGACCTTATCACGGAAGAGACCCAGTACTTC.

The CDR3 loop is CASSSAQGRPHNEQFF. The CDR3 DNA sequence: TGTGCCAGCAGCAGTGCTCAGGGGCGCCCTCACAATGAGCAGTTCTTC. This chain connects TRBV7-6 to TRBJ2-1; tentatively, D is TRBD1 (6 bases). Germline-derived CDR1 and CDR2 are SGHVS and FNYEAQ. This CDR3 region has 16 residues. V lost 5 bases and J lost 5, with 19 bases in between.

The chain is built from TRBV20-1 and TRBJ2-4; 8 bases match TRBD1. The J call could be wrong; TRBJ2-7 is a better fit for the DNA end. CDR1 DFQATT and CDR2 SNEGSKA come from the germline V gene (reference sequence). CDR3 length: 14 amino acids. CDR3 loop: CSAKRTGLASEQYF. The CDR3 nucleotides read TGCAGTGCCAAAAGGACAGGGTTGGCCTCCGAGCAGTACTTC.

This chain links TRBV27 with TRBJ2-4; D unresolved. Trimming pared 3 bases from V and 0 bases from J, leaving 12 bases between. Germline lookup yields CDR1 MNHEY and CDR2 SMNVEV (reference sequence). This CDR3 has 16 residues. The CDR3, as DNA: TGTGCCAGCAGTTTCGGCAGGTCCCTAGCCAAAAACATTCAGTACTTC. This codes for CASSFGRSLAKNIQYF.

The chain is built from TRBV25-1 and TRBJ1-1, with D perhaps TRBD1 (6 bases). CDR1 and CDR2 from the germline V gene are MGHDK and SYGVNS. This CDR3 spans 15 amino acids. The V gene lost 5 bases and the J gene lost 4 bases, with 17 bases spanning the gap. In DNA, the CDR3 is TGTGCCAGCAGTCCCCTGACAGGTTTGGGCACTGAAGCTTTCTTT. This translates into CASSPLTGLGTEAFF.

This clonotype was counted a few times. The chain uses TRBV7-9 and TRBJ1-2, with unresolved D. The V end was cut by 5 bases, the J end by 6 bases, with 13 bases between. CDR1 is SEHNR and CDR2 is FQNEAQ in the germline V gene (reference sequence). CDR3 size: 13 residues. The DNA of the CDR3 is TGTGCCAGCAGCCCGGACCTAGGCAATGGCTACACCTTC. Its translation is CASSPDLGNGYTF.

J is TRBJ1-2 and V is TRBV7-2, with D possibly being TRBD1 (5 bases). V shed 2 bases and J shed 0 bases, with 13 bases lying between them. CDR1 SGHTA and CDR2 FQGNSA come from the germline V gene. CDR3 size: 16 residues. The CDR3 here is CASSLRPGGTNYGYTF. The CDR3, as DNA: TGTGCCAGCAGCTTAAGGCCCGGGGGAACTAACTATGGCTACACCTTC.

The V call is TRBV4-3, the J call TRBJ2-1; TRBD2 agrees at 15 bases. This CDR3 is 20 amino acids long. Per the germline V gene, CDR1 is LGHNA and CDR2 is YSLEER. The ends lost 0 bases at V and 2 bases at J; junction bases unmatched: 8. The CDR3 region is CASSQDAGLAGGLPYNEQFF. In nucleotides, the CDR3 is TGCGCCAGCAGCCAAGATGCAGGACTAGCGGGGGGGCTCCCCTACAATGAGCAGTTCTTC.

J is TRBJ2-1 and V is TRBV7-2; 13 nucleotides agree with TRBD2. CDR1 is SGHTA, CDR2 FQGNSA, per germline. The CDR3 spans 15 residues. V lost 6 bases, J lost 5 bases, and 4 bases stayed unmatched. The DNA for the CDR3 is TGTGCCAGCAGGCCACTAGCGGGGGGGCACAATGAGCAGTTCTTC. It codes for CASRPLAGGHNEQFF.

This clonotype was seen only a few times. This chain joins TRBV28 and TRBJ2-3; TRBD1 is a possible D gene (5 bases). Germline loops: CDR1 MDHEN, CDR2 SYDVKM. V was cut by 6 bases and J by 4 bases, with 20 bases left in between. This CDR3 spans 16 amino acids. CDR3 residues: CASSTQGMGRSDTQYF. CDR3 bases: TGTGCCAGCAGCACTCAGGGAATGGGGCGGTCAGATACGCAGTATTTT.

This chain joins TRBV2 and TRBJ2-4, with D maybe TRBD2 (5 bases). The germline CDR1 and CDR2 sequences are SNHLY and FYNNEI. The germline V and J ends were trimmed by 6 bases and 0 bases, with 12 bases remaining between them. This CDR3 region has 15 residues. CDR3: CASSETRLAKNIQYF. DNA of the CDR3: TGTGCCAGCAGCGAAACTAGATTAGCCAAAAACATTCAGTACTTC.

This rearrangement joins TRBV5-1 to TRBJ2-1, with 8 positions matching TRBD1. The CDR3 runs 18 residues. V gave up 2 bases and J gave up 4 bases; unmatched junction bases: 14. In germline, CDR1 is SGHRS, CDR2 YFSETQ. CDR3 in DNA: TGCGCCAGCAGCTTCATCGCGGGCAGGGGGCTCGGGTACAATGAGCAGTTCTTC. It codes for CASSFIAGRGLGYNEQFF.

About this clonotype: Its ends do not fully match the called genes, so a read error is possible. The chain couples TRBV15 to TRBJ1-5, with D perhaps matching TRBD1 (5 bases). This CDR3 has 17 residues. Germline V lookup: CDR1 LNHNV, CDR2 YYDKDF (reference sequence). For the CDR3, the DNA is TGTGCCACCAGCAGAGATCACGGGACGGGCGAAAATCAGCCTCAGCATTTT. This sequence encodes CATSRDHGTGENQPQHF.

The CDR3 DNA reads TGTGCCAGCAGGCGCAGAGGCACTTACGAGCAGTACTTC. This sequence encodes CASRRRGTYEQYF. The V gene is TRBV27, the J gene TRBJ2-7, with unresolved D. CDR3 length equals 13 residues. V gave up 6 bases and J gave up 4 bases, with 13 bases separating them. Germline loops: CDR1 MNHEY, CDR2 SMNVEV (reference sequence).

This clonotype was detected only a few times. This chain links TRBV27 with TRBJ2-7; 8 positions match TRBD1. V shed 4 bases, J shed 5 bases, and the junction held 10 bases outside the gene matches. CDR3 size: 15 residues. CDR1 MNHEY and CDR2 SMNVEV come from the germline V gene (reference sequence). DNA for the CDR3: TGTGCCAGCAGTTCAACCCCGCCAGGGGGCCACGAGCAGTACTTC. Residues: CASSSTPPGGHEQYF.

V and J are TRBV6-1 and TRBJ2-3; TRBD2 might be the D (6 bases). V was shortened by 6 bases and J by 0 bases, with 13 bases between the two germline ends. CDR1 and CDR2 from the germline V gene are MNHNS and SASEGT. The CDR3 has 15 amino acids. The CDR3 loop reads CASSPLAVSTDTQYF. CDR3 in DNA: TGTGCCAGCAGCCCTTTAGCGGTTAGCACAGATACGCAGTATTTT.

This clonotype was counted at least ten times. The V and J genes are TRBV7-9 and TRBJ2-5; D is unclear. Germline lookup yields CDR1 SEHNR and CDR2 FQNEAQ (reference sequence). This CDR3 spans 14 amino acids. V dropped 1 base and J dropped 1 base, with 7 bases sitting between them. The CDR3 DNA reads as TGTGCCAGCAGCTTAGAGGCGATCCAAGAGACCCAGTACTTC. Its translation is CASSLEAIQETQYF.

The genes are TRBV7-3 and TRBJ2-6; TRBD2 aligns across 9 bases. Germline loops: CDR1 SGHTA, CDR2 FQGTGA. This CDR3 spans 16 amino acids. The V gene end was trimmed by 5 bases and the J gene end by 4 bases; junction bases not matched to a gene: 6. The CDR3 nucleotides read TGTGCCAGCAGCCCAGGGACTAGCCTAGGGGCCAACGTCCTGACTTTC. This codes for CASSPGTSLGANVLTF.

V gene TRBV6-2 or TRBV6-3 combines with J gene TRBJ2-1; D uncertain. The CDR3 runs to 13 residues. V was cut by 6 bases and J by 4 bases, with 10 bases left in between. The V gene's germline CDR1 is MNHEY and CDR2 SVGEGT. The CDR3: CASSPTYYNEQFF. CDR3 DNA: TGTGCCAGCAGCCCGACATATTACAATGAGCAGTTCTTC.

V gene TRBV20-1 combines with J gene TRBJ1-2; 9 positions agree with TRBD1. The CDR3 runs to 13 residues. V shed 2 bases, J shed 8 bases, and the junction held 6 bases outside the gene matches. The V gene's germline CDR1 is DFQATT and CDR2 SNEGSKA (reference sequence). CDR3 in amino acids: CSARRGQGYGYTF. The CDR3 DNA follows: TGCAGTGCTAGAAGGGGACAGGGTTACGGCTACACCTTC.

The V call is TRBV20-1, the J call TRBJ1-2; D is perhaps TRBD1 (6 bases). This CDR3 has 14 amino acids. CDR1 and CDR2 (germline): DFQATT, SNEGSKA (reference sequence). The V and J ends lost 5 bases and 4 bases respectively, with 17 bases between them. Here the CDR3 reads CSAYRAATVYGYTF. DNA for the CDR3: TGCAGTGCTTACAGGGCCGCCACCGTCTATGGCTACACCTTC.

The chain uses TRBV5-1 and TRBJ2-7; the D is unclear. Per the germline V gene, CDR1 is SGHRS and CDR2 is YFSETQ. The CDR3 is made up of 15 amino acids. V was shortened by 0 bases and J by 5 bases, with 15 bases between the two germline ends. CDR3 DNA sequence: TGCGCCAGCAGCTTGGTCGCCAGGACCCTGAACGAGCAGTACTTC. It specifies CASSLVARTLNEQYF.

The chain recombines TRBV6-2 or TRBV6-3 with TRBJ2-5, with no clear D. Trimming took off 1 base at V and 3 bases at J, with 12 bases between the two ends. CDR3 length equals 15 residues. Germline assignment: CDR1 MNHEY and CDR2 SVGEGT. The CDR3 nucleotides read TGTGCCAGCAGTTACTTCGACCGGTTTAAAGAGACCCAGTACTTC. The encoded protein is CASSYFDRFKETQYF.

This clonotype was seen just once. A read error may account for a junction end that differs from germline. The chain couples TRBV7-9 to TRBJ1-2; no reliable D call. The germline V gene encodes CDR1 SEHNR and CDR2 FQNEAQ (reference sequence). The CDR3 is 14 residues long. CDR3 protein: CSSSKDLVGYGYTF. In nucleotides, the CDR3 is TGTTCCAGCAGTAAGGACTTAGTGGGCTATGGCTACACCTTC. The variable domain in full, completed from reference TRBV7-9 and TRBJ1-2, reads DTGVSQNPRHKITKRGQNVTFRCDPISEHNRLYWYRQTLGQGPEFLTYFQNEAQLEKSRLLSDRFSAERPKGSFSTLEIQRTEQGDSAMYLCSSSKDLVGYGYTFGSGTRLTVV.

The chain couples TRBV20-1 to TRBJ2-7; 8 bases agree with TRBD1. This CDR3 is 14 amino acids long. From germline, CDR1 is DFQATT and CDR2 SNEGSKA (reference sequence). V dropped 6 bases and J dropped 3; count of bases not matched to a gene: 10. In DNA, the CDR3 is TGCAGTGCAGATACAGGGGGACCCTTCTACGAGCAGTACTTC. Amino acid sequence: CSADTGGPFYEQYF.

J is TRBJ2-3 and V is TRBV4-3; 9 bases are a match to TRBD1. CDR1 and CDR2 from the germline V gene are LGHNA and YSLEER. The J segment lost 3 bases and the V segment lost 0 bases, leaving 13 bases of the junction unmatched. This CDR3 is 19 amino acids long. The CDR3 region has the DNA TGCGCCAGCAGCCAAGATTGGGGGGTCTACAGGGGGCAGACAGATACGCAGTATTTT. This translates into CASSQDWGVYRGQTDTQYF.

The chain joins TRBV4-2 to TRBJ2-3, with D maybe TRBD2 (6 bases). From germline, CDR1 is LGHNA and CDR2 YNFKEQ. V dropped 1 base and J dropped 5 bases, with 19 bases sitting between them. This CDR3 has 17 amino acids. In nucleotides, the CDR3 is TGTGCCAGCAGCCAAGCTGGGACTGGGGGTTTAATAGATACGCAGTATTTT. This gives the protein CASSQAGTGGLIDTQYF.